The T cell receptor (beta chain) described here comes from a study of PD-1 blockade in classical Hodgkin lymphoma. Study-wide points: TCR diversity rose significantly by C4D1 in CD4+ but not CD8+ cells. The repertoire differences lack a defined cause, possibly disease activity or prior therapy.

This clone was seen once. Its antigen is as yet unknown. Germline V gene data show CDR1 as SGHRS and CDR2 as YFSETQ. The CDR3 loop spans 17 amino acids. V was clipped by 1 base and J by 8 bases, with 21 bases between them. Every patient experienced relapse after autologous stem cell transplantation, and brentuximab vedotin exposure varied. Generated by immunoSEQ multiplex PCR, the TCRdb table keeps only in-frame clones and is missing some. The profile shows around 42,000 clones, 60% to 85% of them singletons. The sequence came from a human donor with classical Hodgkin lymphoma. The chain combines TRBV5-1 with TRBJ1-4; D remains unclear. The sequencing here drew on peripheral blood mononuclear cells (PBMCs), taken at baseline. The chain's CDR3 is CASSLSSGWRVGEKLFF. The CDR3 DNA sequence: TGCGCCAGCAGCTTGTCCTCTGGTTGGAGGGTAGGGGAAAAACTGTTTTTT.